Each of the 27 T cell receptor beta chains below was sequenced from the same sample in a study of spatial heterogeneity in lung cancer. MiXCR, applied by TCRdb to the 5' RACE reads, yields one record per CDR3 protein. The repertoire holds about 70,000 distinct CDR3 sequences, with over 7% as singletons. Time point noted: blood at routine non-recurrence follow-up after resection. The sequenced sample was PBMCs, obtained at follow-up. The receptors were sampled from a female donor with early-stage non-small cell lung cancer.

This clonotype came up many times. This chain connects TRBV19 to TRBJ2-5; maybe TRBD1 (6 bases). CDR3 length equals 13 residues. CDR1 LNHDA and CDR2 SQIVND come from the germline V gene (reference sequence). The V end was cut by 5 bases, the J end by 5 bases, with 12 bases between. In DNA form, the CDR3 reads TGTGCCAGTAGTCCGTGGACAGACGAGACCCAGTACTTC. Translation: CASSPWTDETQYF.

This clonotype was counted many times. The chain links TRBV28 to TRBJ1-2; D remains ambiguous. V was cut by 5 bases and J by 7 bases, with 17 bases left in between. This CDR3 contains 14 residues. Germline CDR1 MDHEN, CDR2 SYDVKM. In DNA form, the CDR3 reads TGTGCCAGCAGTCCCGGATTGAGGCGGTTTGGCTACACCTTC. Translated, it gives CASSPGLRRFGYTF.

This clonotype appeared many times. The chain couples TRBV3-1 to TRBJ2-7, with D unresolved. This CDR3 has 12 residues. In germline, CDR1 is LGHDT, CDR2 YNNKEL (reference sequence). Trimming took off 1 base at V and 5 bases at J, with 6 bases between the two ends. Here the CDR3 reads CASSQVTHEQYF. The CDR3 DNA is TGTGCCAGCAGCCAAGTCACACACGAGCAGTACTTC.

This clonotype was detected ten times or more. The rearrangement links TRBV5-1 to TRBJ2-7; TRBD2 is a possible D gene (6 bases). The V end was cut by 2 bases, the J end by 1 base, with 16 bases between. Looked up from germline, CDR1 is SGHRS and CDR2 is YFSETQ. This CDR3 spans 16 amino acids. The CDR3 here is CASSFSAGDISYEQYF. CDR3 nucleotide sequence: TGCGCCAGCAGCTTTTCAGCGGGCGATATATCCTACGAGCAGTACTTC.

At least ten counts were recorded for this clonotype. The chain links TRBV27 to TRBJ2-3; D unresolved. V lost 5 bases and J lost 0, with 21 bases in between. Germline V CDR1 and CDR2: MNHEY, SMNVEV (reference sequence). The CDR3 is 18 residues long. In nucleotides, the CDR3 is TGTGCCAGCAGTCCCCTGAGTAAGGCGGACCCTAGCACAGATACGCAGTATTTT. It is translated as CASSPLSKADPSTDTQYF.

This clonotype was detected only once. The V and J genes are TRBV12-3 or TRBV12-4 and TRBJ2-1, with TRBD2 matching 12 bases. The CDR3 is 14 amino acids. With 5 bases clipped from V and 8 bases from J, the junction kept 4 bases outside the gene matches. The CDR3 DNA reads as TGTGCCAGCAGTCCCGGGACTAGCGGGCATGAGCAGTTCTTC. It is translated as CASSPGTSGHEQFF.

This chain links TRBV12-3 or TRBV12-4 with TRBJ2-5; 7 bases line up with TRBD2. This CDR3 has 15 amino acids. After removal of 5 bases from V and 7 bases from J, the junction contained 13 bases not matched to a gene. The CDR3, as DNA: TGTGCCAGCAGTCTAACTAGCGCCCTCAGTGGGACCCAGTACTTC. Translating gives CASSLTSALSGTQYF.

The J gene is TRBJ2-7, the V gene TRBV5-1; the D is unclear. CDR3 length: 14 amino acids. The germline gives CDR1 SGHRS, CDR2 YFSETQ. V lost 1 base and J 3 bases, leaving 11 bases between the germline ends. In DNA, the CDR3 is TGCGCCAGCAGCTTGTGTGACGGTAACTACGAGCAGTACTTC. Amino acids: CASSLCDGNYEQYF.

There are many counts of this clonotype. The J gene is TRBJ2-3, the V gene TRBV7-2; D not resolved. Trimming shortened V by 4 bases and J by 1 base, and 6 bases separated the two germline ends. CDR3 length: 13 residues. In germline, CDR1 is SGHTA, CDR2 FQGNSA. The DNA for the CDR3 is TGTGCCAGCAGCTACGATCGCACAGATACGCAGTATTTT. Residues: CASSYDRTDTQYF.

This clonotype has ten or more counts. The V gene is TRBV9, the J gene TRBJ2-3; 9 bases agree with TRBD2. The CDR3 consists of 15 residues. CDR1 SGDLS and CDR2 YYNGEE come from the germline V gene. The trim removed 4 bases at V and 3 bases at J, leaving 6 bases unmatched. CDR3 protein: CASSYSGSGTDTQYF. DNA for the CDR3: TGTGCCAGCAGCTATAGCGGGAGTGGTACAGATACGCAGTATTTT.

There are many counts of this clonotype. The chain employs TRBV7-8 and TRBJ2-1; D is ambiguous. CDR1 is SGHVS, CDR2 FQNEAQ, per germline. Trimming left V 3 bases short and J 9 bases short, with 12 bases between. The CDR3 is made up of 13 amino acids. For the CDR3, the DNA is TGTGCCAGCAGCTTTATGTTTGGTGGTGAGCAGTTCTTC. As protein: CASSFMFGGEQFF.

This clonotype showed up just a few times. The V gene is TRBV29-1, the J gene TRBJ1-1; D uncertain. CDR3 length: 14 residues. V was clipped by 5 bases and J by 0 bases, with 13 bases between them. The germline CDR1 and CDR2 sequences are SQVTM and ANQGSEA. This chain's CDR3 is CSVLTRPMNTEAFF. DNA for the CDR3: TGCAGCGTTCTAACCCGTCCCATGAACACTGAAGCTTTCTTT. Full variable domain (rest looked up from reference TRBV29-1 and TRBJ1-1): SAVISQKPSRDICQRGTSLTIQCQVDSQVTMMFWYRQQPGQSLTLIATANQGSEATYESGFVIDKFPISRPNLTFSTLTVSNMSPEDSSIYLCSVLTRPMNTEAFFGQGTRLTVV.

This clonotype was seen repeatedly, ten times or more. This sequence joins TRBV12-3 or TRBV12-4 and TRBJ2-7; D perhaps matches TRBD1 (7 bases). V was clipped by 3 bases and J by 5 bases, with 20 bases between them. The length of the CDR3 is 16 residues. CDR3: CASSLEYDREVNEQYF. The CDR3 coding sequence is TGTGCCAGCAGTTTGGAATACGACAGGGAGGTTAACGAGCAGTACTTC.

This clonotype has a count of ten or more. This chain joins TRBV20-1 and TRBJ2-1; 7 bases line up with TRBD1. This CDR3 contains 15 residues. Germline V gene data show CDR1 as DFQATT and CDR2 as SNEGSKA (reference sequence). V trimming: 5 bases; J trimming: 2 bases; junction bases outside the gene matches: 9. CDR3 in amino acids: CSALNRDRAYNEQFF. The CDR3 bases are TGCAGTGCTCTAAACCGGGACAGAGCCTACAATGAGCAGTTCTTC.

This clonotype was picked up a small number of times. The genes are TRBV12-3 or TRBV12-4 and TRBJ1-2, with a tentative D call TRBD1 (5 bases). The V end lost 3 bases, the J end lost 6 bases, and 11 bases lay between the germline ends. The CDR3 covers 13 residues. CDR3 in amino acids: CASSLRGSHGYTF. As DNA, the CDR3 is TGTGCCAGCAGTTTGAGGGGTTCACATGGCTACACCTTC.

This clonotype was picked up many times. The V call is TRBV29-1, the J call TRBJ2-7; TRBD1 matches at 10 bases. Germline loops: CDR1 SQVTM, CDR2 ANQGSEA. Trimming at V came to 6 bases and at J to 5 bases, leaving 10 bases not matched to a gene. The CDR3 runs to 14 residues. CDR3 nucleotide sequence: TGCAGCGTAGTAATCCGGGACAGGGGCCACGAGCAGTACTTC. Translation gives CSVVIRDRGHEQYF.

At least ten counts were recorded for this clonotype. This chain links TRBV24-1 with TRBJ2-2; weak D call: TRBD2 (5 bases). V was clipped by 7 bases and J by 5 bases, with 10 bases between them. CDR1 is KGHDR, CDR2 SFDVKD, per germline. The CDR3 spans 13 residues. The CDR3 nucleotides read TGTGCCACCAGCCGAACTAGGACCGGGGAGCTGTTTTTT. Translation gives CATSRTRTGELFF.

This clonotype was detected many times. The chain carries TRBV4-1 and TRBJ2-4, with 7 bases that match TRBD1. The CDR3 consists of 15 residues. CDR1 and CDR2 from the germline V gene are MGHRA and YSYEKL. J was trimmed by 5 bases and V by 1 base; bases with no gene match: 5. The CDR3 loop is CASSQVDRIENIQYF. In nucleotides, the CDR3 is TGCGCCAGCAGCCAAGTGGACAGGATTGAAAACATTCAGTACTTC.

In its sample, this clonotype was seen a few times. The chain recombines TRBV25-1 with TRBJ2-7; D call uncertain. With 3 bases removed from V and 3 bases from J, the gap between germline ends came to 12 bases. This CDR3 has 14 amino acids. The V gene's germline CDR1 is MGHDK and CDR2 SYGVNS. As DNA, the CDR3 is TGTGCCAGCAGTGACCCCCGGGCCTACTACGAGCAGTACTTC. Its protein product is CASSDPRAYYEQYF.

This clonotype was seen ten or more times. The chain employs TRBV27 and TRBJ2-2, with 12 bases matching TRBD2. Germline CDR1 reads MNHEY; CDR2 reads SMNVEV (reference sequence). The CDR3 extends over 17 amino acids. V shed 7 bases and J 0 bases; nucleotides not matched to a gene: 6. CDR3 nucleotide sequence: TGTGCCAGCAAGCGGACTAGCGGGGCCTCGAACACCGGGGAGCTGTTTTTT. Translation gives CASKRTSGASNTGELFF.

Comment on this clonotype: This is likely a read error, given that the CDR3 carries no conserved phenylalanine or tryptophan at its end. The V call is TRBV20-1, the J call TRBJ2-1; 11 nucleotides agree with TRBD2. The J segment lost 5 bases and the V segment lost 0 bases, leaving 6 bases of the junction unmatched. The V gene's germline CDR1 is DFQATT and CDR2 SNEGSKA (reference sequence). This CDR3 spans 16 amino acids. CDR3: CSARDRLAGFHNEQFI. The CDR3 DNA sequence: TGCAGTGCTAGAGACCGACTAGCGGGATTTCACAATGAGCAGTTCATC.

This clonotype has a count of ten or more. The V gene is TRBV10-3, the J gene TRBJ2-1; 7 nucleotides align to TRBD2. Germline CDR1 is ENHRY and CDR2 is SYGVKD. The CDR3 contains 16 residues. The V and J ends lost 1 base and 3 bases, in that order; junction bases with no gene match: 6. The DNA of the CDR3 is TGTGCCATCAGTGAGTTATCGGGGGGAGGCTACAATGAGCAGTTCTTC. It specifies CAISELSGGGYNEQFF.

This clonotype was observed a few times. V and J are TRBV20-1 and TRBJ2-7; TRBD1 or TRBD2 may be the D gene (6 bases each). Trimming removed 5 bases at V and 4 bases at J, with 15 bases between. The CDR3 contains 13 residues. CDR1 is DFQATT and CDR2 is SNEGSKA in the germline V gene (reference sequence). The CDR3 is CSAEDSRGYEQYF. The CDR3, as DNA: TGCAGTGCTGAGGACAGCCGGGGGTACGAGCAGTACTTC.

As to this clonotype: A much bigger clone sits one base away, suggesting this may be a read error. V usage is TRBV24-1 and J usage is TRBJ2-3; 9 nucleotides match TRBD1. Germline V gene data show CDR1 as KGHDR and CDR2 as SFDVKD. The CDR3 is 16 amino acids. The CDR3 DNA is TGTGTCACCAGTGATTCCGGGACAGGGTACACAGATACGCAGTATTTT. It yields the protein CVTSDSGTGYTDTQYF.

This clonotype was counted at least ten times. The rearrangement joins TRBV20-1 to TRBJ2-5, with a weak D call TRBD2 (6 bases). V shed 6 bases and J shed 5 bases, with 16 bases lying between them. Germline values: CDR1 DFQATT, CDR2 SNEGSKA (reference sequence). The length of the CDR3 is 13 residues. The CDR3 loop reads CSAKVTSWETQYF. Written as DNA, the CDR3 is TGCAGTGCCAAAGTCACTAGCTGGGAGACCCAGTACTTC.

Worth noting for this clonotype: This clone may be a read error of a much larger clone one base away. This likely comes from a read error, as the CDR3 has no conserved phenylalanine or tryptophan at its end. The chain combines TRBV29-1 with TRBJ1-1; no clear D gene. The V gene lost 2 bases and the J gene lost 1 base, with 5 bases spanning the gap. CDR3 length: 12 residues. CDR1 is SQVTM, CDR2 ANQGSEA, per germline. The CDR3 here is CSVERRNTEAFS. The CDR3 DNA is TGCAGCGTTGAACGGAGGAACACTGAAGCTTTCTCT.

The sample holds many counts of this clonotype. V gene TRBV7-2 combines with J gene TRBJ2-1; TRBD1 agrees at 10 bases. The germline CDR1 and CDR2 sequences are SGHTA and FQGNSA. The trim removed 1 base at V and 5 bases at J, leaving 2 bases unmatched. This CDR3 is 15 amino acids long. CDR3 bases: TGTGCCAGCAGCTTAGTGGGACAGGGGCACAATGAGCAGTTCTTC. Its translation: CASSLVGQGHNEQFF.